These 8 T cell receptor beta chains share one sample of origin, sequenced in a study of CD8 T cells in Susac syndrome. It was with random hexamers that roughly 0.5 to 1 ug RNA was reverse transcribed. TCRdb recomputed calls from the immunoSEQ multiplex PCR reads with MiXCR, one row per CDR3 protein. Here the sample spans under 200,000 distinct CDR3 sequences, more than 95% being singletons. Sequencing used CD4+ T cells from PBMCs. Receptor source: a human donor with Susac syndrome.

The chain has TRBV28 and TRBJ2-7; maybe TRBD1 (5 bases). Germline V gene data show CDR1 as MDHEN and CDR2 as SYDVKM. Trimming pared 2 bases from V and 2 bases from J, leaving 7 bases between. The CDR3 is 13 amino acids. The CDR3 loop reads CASSLGRAYEQYF. CDR3 nucleotide sequence: TGTGCCAGCAGTTTAGGCAGGGCCTACGAGCAGTACTTC.

J is TRBJ2-7 and V is TRBV13; D unresolved. Between the trimmed V and J ends, which lost 3 bases and 2 bases, there was a span of 14 bases. Germline V gene lookup returns CDR1 PRHDT and CDR2 FYEKMQ (reference sequence). This CDR3 contains 15 residues. The CDR3 bases are TGTGCCAGCAGCTTCATGGGGATCACAACCTACGAGCAGTACTTC. Amino acid sequence: CASSFMGITTYEQYF.

V gene TRBV30 combines with J gene TRBJ1-1; D gene ambiguous. V lost 3 bases and J 4 bases, leaving 12 bases between the germline ends. Germline V lookup: CDR1 GTSNPN, CDR2 SVGIG (reference sequence). CDR3 length: 13 amino acids. The CDR3 bases are TGTGCCTGGAGAAAGGCGCACGGCACTGAAGCTTTCTTT. Translation: CAWRKAHGTEAFF.

This sequence joins TRBV2 and TRBJ2-1, with 10 bases identical to TRBD2. After removal of 6 bases from V and 4 bases from J, the junction contained 12 bases not matched to a gene. This CDR3 is built from 17 residues. Germline loops: CDR1 SNHLY, CDR2 FYNNEI. The CDR3 DNA reads TGTGCCAGCAGCCGTCCGAGTCGGACTAGCGGTTACAATGAGCAGTTCTTC. Protein: CASSRPSRTSGYNEQFF. The whole variable domain, filled in from reference TRBV2 and TRBJ2-1, reads EPEVTQTPSHQVTQMGQEVILRCVPISNHLYFYWYRQILGQKVEFLVSFYNNEISEKSEIFDDQFSVERPDGSNFTLKIRSTKLEDSAMYFCASSRPSRTSGYNEQFFGPGTRLTVL.

The chain links TRBV30 to TRBJ2-2, with D tentatively TRBD1 (5 bases). Germline V CDR1 and CDR2: GTSNPN, SVGIG (reference sequence). V lost 8 bases and J 5 bases, leaving 12 bases between the germline ends. The CDR3 is made up of 12 amino acids. CDR3 protein: CATDSQTGELFF. The CDR3, as DNA: TGTGCCACCGACAGTCAAACCGGGGAGCTGTTTTTT.

This clonotype occurred once. The chain joins TRBV18 to TRBJ2-5; 11 nucleotides agree with TRBD2. The ends lost 3 bases at V and 2 bases at J; junction bases unmatched: 5. In germline, CDR1 is KGHSH, CDR2 LQKENI. The CDR3 is 16 amino acids. The CDR3 reads CASSPPLAGGQETQYF. The CDR3, as DNA: TGTGCCAGCTCACCTCCGCTAGCGGGGGGACAAGAGACCCAGTACTTC.

The chain employs TRBV5-4 and TRBJ2-1; D call uncertain. From germline, CDR1 is SGHNT and CDR2 YYREEE (reference sequence). V lost 5 bases and J lost 3, with 12 bases in between. This CDR3 contains 14 residues. CDR3 protein: CASSSWLGYNEQFF. For the CDR3, the DNA is TGTGCCAGCAGTTCCTGGCTTGGCTACAATGAGCAGTTCTTC.

Written as DNA, the CDR3 is TGCAGCGTAAAAGCAACAGGGGATACGCAGTATTTT. Translating it yields CSVKATGDTQYF. This chain joins TRBV29-1 and TRBJ2-3, with a possible D match to TRBD1 (6 bases). Germline CDR1 is SQVTM and CDR2 is ANQGSEA. V was shortened by 6 bases and J by 6 bases, with 13 bases between the two germline ends. The CDR3 loop spans 12 amino acids.